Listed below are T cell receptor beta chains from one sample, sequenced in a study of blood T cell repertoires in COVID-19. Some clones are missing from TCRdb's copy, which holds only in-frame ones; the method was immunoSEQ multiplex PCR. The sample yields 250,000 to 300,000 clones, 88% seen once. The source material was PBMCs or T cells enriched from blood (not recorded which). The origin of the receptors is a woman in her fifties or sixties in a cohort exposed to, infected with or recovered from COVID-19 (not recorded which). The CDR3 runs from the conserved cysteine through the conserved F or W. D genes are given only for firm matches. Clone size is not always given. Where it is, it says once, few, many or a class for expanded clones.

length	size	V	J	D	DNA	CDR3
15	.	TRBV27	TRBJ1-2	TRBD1	TGTGCCAGCAGTATGGACAGGGGGGCTAACTATGGCTACACCTTC	CASSMDRGANYGYTF
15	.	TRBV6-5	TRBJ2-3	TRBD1	TGTGCCAGCAGAAAGGGGGCGACAGGCACAGATACGCAGTATTTT	CASRKGATGTDTQYF
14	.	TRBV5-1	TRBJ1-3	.	TGCGCCAGCAGCCCAGGACAATTTGGAAACACCATATATTTT	CASSPGQFGNTIYF
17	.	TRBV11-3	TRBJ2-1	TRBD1	TGTGCCAGCAGCTTAGCCCGGGGGACAGGGGCGTGGGATGAGCAGTTCTTC	CASSLARGTGAWDEQFF
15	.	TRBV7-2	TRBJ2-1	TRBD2	TGTGCCAGCAGCTTACTAGCGGTCTGGGGCAATGAGCAGTTCTTC	CASSLLAVWGNEQFF
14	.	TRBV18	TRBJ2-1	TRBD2	TGTGCCAGCTTAACGGGACTACCCTTGAATGAGCAGTTCTTC	CASLTGLPLNEQFF
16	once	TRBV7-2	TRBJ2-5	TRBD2	TGTGCCAGCAGCTCCTCTAGCGGGCGACCTCAAGAGACCCAGTACTTC	CASSSSSGRPQETQYF
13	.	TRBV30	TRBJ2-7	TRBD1	TGTGCCTGGAAACGTCAGGGGGCTTACGAGCAGTACTTC	CAWKRQGAYEQYF
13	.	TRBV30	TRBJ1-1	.	TGTGCCTGGAGTGTTCTTCAGGGGAGCCAAGCTTTCTTT	CAWSVLQGSQAFF
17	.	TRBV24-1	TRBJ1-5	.	TGTGCCACCAGTGCCGGTCGGGGGGCTCTTAGCAATCAGCCCCAGCATTTT	CATSAGRGALSNQPQHF
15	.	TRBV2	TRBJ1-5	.	TGTGCCAGCAGTGATCATACCGGGGAGGGGCAGCCCCAGCATTTT	CASSDHTGEGQPQHF
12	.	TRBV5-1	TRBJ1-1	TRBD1	TGCGCCAGCAGCTACGGACAGGGTGAAGCTTTCTTT	CASSYGQGEAFF
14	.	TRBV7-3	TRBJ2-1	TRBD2	TGTGCCAGCAGCCGGGACTACCGCTACAATGAGCAGTTCTTC	CASSRDYRYNEQFF
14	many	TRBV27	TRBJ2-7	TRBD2	TGTGCCAGCAGTCAAACTAGCGGGACCTACGAGCAGTACTTC	CASSQTSGTYEQYF
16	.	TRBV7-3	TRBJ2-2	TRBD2	TGTGCCAGCAGCTTAAGGGGCGGGAGCGACACCGGGGAGCTGTTTTTT	CASSLRGGSDTGELFF
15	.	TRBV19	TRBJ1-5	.	TGTGCCAGTAGCCCAAGACAGTTTAGCAATCAGCCCCAGCATTTT	CASSPRQFSNQPQHF